The clone carrying this T cell receptor (beta chain) was recorded at least ten times. Its antigen remains unidentified. RNA transcripts provided the source from which TCR beta CDR3 regions were amplified. During a first-round RT-PCR of the TCR CDR3, the HTBI primer set was used. TCRdb analysed the multiplex PCR reads with MiXCR anew, one entry per CDR3 protein. The sample lists around 400,000 distinct CDR3 sequences; approximately 16% were seen once. The data originate from a study of T cells in Graves' hyperthyroidism and ophthalmopathy. Study results and limitations: In the blood, most expanded thyroid clonotypes above 0.001 appeared as well.

Germline V gene data show CDR1 as SNHLY and CDR2 as FYNNEI. The CDR3 length is 13 residues. V shed 6 bases and J shed 8 bases, with 14 bases lying between them. The origin of this receptor is a woman aged 55-75 years with Graves' ophthalmopathy. The chain uses TRBV2 and TRBJ2-1; TRBD2 is a possible D gene (6 bases). Source material: blood. CDR3 DNA: TGTGCCAGCAGCCTCCGACTAGTCCATGAGCAGTTCTTC. This translates into CASSLRLVHEQFF.